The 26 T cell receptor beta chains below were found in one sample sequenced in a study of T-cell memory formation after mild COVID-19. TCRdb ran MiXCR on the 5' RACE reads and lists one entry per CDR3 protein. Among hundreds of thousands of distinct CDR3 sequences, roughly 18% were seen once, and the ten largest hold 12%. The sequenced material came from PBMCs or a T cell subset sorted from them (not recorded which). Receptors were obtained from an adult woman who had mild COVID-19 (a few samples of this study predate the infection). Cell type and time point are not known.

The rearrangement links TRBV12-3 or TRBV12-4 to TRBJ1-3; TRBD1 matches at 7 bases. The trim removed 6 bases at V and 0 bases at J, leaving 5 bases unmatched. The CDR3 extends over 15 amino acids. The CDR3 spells CASSLDRHSGNTIYF. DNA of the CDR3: TGTGCCAGCAGCCTGGACAGGCACTCTGGAAACACCATATATTTT.

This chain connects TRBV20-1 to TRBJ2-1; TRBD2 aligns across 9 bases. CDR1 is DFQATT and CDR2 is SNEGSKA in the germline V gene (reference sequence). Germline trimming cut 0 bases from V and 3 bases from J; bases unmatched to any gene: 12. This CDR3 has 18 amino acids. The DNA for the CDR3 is TGCAGTGCTAGAGATGGTCAGGCGGGAGGGGGATTCTACAATGAGCAGTTCTTC. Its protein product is CSARDGQAGGGFYNEQFF.

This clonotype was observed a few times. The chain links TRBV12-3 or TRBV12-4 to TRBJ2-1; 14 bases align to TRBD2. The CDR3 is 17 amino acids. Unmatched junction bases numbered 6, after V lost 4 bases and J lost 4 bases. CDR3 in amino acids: CASSSSGLAGGYNEQFF. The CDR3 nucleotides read TGTGCCAGCAGTTCATCCGGACTAGCGGGGGGATACAATGAGCAGTTCTTC.

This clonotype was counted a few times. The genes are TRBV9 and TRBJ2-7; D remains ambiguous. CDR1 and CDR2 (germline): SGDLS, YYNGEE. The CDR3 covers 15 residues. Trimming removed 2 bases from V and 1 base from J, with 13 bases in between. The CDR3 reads CASSVASDGSYEQYF. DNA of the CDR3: TGTGCCAGCAGCGTGGCATCGGACGGGTCCTACGAGCAGTACTTC.

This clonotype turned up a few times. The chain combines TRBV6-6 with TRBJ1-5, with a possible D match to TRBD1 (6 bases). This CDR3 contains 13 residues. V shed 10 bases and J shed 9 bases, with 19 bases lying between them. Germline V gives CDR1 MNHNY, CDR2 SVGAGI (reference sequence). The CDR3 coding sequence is TGTGCCACGAATCGGGGGGGCTCAAGGCCCCAGCATTTT. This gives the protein CATNRGGSRPQHF.

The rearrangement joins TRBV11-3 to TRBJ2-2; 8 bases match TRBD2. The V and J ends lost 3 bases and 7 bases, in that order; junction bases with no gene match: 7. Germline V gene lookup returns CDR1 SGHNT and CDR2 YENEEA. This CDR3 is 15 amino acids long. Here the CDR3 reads CASSFTSGDSGELFF. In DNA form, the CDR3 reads TGTGCCAGCAGCTTTACTAGCGGCGACAGCGGGGAGCTGTTTTTT.

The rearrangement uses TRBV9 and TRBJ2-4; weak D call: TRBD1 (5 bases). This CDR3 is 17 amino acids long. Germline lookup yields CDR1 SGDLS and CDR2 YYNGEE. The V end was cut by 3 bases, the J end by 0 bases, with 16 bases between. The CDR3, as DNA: TGTGCCAGCAGCGAAGGGGCACAGGATCTAGCCAAAAACATTCAGTACTTC. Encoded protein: CASSEGAQDLAKNIQYF. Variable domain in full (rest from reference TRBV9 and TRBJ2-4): DSGVTQTPKHLITATGQRVTLRCSPRSGDLSVYWYQQSLDQGLQFLIQYYNGEERAKGNILERFSAQQFPDLHSELNLSSLELGDSALYFCASSEGAQDLAKNIQYFGAGTRLSVL.

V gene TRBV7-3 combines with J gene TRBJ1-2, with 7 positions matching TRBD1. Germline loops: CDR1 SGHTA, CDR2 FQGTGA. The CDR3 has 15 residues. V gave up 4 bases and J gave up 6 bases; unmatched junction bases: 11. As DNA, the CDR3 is TGTGCCAGCAGCTCACAACAGGGGAATAGGGATGGCTACACCTTC. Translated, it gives CASSSQQGNRDGYTF.

Here the CDR3 reads CASSFSRTSGSHYNEQFF. As DNA, the CDR3 is TGCGCCAGCAGCTTTTCTCGGACTAGCGGGAGTCACTACAATGAGCAGTTCTTC. The rearrangement links TRBV5-1 to TRBJ2-1, with 13 bases identical to TRBD2. Losses at the gene ends were 2 bases for V and 3 bases for J; bases not matched to a gene: 8. This CDR3 is 18 amino acids long. Germline V gene data show CDR1 as SGHRS and CDR2 as YFSETQ.

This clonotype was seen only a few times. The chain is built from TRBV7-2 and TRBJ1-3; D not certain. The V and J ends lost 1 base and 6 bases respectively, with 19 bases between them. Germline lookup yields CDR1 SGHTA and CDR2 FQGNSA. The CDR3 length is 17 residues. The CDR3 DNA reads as TGTGCCAGCAGCTTAGGTTCGGGTCGGAACGGACTAAACACCATATATTTT. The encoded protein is CASSLGSGRNGLNTIYF. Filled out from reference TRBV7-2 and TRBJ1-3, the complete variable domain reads GAGVSQSPSNKVTEKGKDVELRCDPISGHTALYWYRQSLGQGLEFLIYFQGNSAPDKSGLPSDRFSAERTGGSVSTLTIQRTQQEDSAVYLCASSLGSGRNGLNTIYFGEGSWLTVV.

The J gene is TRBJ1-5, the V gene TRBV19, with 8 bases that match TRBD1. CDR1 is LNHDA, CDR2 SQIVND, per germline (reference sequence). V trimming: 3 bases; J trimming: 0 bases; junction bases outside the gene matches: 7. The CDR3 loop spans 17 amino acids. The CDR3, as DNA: TGTGCCAGTAGTATGTACAGGGGGGATAGTAGCAATCAGCCCCAGCATTTT. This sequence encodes CASSMYRGDSSNQPQHF.

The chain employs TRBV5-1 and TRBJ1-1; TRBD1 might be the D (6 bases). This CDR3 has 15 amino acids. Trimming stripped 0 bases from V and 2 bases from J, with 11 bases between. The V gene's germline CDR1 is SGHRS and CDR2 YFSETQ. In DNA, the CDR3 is TGCGCCAGCAGCTTGGACGAGGGGGAAAACACTGAAGCTTTCTTT. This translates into CASSLDEGENTEAFF.

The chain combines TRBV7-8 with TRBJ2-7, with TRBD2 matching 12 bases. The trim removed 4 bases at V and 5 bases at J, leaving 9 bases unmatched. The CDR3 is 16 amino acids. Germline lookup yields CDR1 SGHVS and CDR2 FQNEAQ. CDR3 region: CASSSASGRAGNEQYF. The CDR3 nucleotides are TGTGCCAGCAGCTCGGCTAGCGGGAGGGCAGGGAACGAGCAGTACTTC.

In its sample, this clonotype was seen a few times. CDR3 sequence: CASSYVSIESPLHF. The CDR3 nucleotides are TGTGCCAGCAGTTACGTTAGTATAGAATCACCCCTCCACTTT. The chain uses TRBV6-5 and TRBJ1-6; D is unresolved. V lost 2 bases and J 10 bases, leaving 12 bases between the germline ends. The CDR3 loop spans 14 amino acids. Looked up from germline, CDR1 is MNHEY and CDR2 is SVGAGI.

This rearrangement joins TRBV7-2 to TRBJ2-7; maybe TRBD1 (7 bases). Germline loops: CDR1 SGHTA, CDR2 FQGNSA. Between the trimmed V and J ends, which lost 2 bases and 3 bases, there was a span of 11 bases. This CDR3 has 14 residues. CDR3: CASSLTGDFYEQYF. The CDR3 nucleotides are TGTGCCAGCAGCTTAACAGGGGACTTCTACGAGCAGTACTTC.

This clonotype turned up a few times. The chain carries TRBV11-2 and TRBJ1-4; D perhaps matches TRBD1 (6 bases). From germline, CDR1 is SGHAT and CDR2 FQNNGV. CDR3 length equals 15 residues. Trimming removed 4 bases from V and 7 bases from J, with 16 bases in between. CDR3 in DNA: TGTGCCAGCAGCTCACTCCGGGGGCGCGGTGAAAAACTGTTTTTT. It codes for CASSSLRGRGEKLFF.

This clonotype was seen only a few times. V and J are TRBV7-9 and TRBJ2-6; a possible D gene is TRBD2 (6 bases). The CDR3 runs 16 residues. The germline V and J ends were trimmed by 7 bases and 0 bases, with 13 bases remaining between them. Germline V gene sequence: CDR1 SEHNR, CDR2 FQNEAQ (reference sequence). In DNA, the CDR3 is TGTGCCAGCACTGCCTTGCGGGGCTCTGGGGCCAACGTCCTGACTTTC. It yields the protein CASTALRGSGANVLTF.

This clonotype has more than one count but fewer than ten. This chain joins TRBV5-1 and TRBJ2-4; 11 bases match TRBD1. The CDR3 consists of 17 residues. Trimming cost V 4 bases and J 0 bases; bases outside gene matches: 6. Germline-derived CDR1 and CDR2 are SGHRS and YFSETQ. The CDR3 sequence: CASSEGTGGIAKNIQYF. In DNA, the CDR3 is TGCGCCAGCAGCGAGGGGACAGGGGGGATAGCCAAAAACATTCAGTACTTC.

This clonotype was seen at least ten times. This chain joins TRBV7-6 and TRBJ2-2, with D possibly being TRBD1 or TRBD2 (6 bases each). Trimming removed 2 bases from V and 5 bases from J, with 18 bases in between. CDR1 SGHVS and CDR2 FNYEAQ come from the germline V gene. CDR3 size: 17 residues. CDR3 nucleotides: TGTGCCAGCAGCTTAATGGGGGCCGGAGGGGGAACCGGGGAGCTGTTTTTT. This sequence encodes CASSLMGAGGGTGELFF.

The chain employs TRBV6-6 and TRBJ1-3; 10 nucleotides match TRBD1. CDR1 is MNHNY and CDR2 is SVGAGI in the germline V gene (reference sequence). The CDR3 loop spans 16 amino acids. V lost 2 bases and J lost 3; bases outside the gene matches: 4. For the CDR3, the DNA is TGTGCCAGCAGTTACGGACAGGGGGTGTTTGGAAACACCATATATTTT. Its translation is CASSYGQGVFGNTIYF.

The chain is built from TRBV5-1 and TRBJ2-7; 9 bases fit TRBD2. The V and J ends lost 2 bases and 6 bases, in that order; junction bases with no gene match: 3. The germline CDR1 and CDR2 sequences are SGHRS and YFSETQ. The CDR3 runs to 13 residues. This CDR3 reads CASSFGTSSEQYF. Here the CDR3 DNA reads TGCGCCAGCAGCTTCGGGACTAGCTCCGAGCAGTACTTC.

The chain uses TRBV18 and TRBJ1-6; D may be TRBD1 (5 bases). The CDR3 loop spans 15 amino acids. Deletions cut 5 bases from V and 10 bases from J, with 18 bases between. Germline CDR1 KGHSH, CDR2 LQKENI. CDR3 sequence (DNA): TGTGCCAGCTCAGCACTGGACGGGGCCTCCTCACCCCTCCACTTT. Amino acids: CASSALDGASSPLHF.

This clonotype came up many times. CDR3 region: CASSQDRSGTSGLYNEQFF. The DNA of the CDR3 is TGCGCCAGCAGCCAAGACCGGTCGGGGACTAGCGGATTATACAATGAGCAGTTCTTC. J is TRBJ2-1 and V is TRBV4-3; 11 nucleotides agree with TRBD2. The V gene's germline CDR1 is LGHNA and CDR2 YSLEER. Trimming at V came to 0 bases and at J to 4 bases, leaving 11 bases not matched to a gene. There are 19 residues in the CDR3.

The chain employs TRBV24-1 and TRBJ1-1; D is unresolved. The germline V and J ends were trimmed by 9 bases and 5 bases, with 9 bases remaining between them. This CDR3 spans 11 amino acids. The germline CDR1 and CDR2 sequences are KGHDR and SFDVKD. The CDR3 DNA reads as TGTGCCACCCAAGTGGGGACTGAAGCTTTCTTT. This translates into CATQVGTEAFF.

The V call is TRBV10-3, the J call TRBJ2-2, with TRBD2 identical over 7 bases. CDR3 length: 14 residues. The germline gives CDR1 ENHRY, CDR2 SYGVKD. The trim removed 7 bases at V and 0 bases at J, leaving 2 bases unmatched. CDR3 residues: CAIKSGANTGELFF. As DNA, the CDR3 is TGTGCCATCAAGAGCGGGGCGAACACCGGGGAGCTGTTTTTT.

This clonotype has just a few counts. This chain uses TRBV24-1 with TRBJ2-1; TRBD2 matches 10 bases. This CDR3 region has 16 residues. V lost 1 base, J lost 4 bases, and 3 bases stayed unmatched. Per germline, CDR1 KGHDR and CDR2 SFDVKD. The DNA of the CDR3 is TGTGCCACCAGTGATTTAGCGGGGGGGAGTTACAATGAGCAGTTCTTC. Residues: CATSDLAGGSYNEQFF.